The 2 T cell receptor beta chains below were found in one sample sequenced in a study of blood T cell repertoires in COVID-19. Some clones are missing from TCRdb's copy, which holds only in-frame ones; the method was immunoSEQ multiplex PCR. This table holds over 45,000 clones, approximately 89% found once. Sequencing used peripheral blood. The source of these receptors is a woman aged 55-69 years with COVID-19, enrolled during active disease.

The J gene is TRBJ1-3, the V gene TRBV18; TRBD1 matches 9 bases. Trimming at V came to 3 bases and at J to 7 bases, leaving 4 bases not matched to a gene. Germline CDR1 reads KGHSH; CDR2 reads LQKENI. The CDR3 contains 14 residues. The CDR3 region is CASSPGTGRNTIYF. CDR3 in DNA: TGTGCCAGCTCACCCGGGACAGGGCGGAACACCATATATTTT. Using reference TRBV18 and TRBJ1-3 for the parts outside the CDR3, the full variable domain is NAGVMQNPRHLVRRRGQEARLRCSPMKGHSHVYWYRQLPEEGLKFMVYLQKENIIDESGMPKERFSAEFPKEGPSILRIQQVVRGDSAAYFCASSPGTGRNTIYFGEGSWLTVV.

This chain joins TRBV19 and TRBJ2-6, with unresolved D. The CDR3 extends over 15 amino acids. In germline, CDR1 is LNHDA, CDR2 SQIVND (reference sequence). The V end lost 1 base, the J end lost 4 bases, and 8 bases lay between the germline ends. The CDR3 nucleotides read TGTGCCAGTAGTATAGTTACTACGGGGGCCAACGTCCTGACTTTC. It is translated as CASSIVTTGANVLTF.